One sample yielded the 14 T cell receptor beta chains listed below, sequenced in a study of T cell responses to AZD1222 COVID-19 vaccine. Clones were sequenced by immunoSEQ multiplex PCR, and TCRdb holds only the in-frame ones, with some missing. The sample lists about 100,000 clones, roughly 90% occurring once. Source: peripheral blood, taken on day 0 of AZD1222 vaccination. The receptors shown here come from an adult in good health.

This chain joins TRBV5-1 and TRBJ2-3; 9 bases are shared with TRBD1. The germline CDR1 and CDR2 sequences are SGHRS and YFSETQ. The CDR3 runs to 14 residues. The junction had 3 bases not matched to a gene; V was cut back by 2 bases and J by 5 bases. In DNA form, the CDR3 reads TGCGCCAGCAGCTTACAGGGGGCGCAAGATACGCAGTATTTT. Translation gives CASSLQGAQDTQYF.

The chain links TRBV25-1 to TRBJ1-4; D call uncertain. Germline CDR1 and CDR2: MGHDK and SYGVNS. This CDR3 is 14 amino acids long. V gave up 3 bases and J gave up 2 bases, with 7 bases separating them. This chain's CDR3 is CASSEEGTNEKLFF. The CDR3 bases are TGTGCCAGCAGTGAGGAAGGTACTAATGAAAAACTGTTTTTT.

The CDR3 loop reads CASSQVGERAFF. The CDR3 nucleotides read TGTGCCAGCAGCCAAGTTGGAGAAAGGGCTTTCTTT. The V and J genes are TRBV3-1 (or the pseudogene TRBV3-2) and TRBJ1-1; D gene unclear. CDR1 and CDR2 (germline): LGHDT, YNNKEL (reference sequence). The CDR3 totals 12 residues. The germline V and J ends were trimmed by 1 base and 11 bases, with 11 bases remaining between them.

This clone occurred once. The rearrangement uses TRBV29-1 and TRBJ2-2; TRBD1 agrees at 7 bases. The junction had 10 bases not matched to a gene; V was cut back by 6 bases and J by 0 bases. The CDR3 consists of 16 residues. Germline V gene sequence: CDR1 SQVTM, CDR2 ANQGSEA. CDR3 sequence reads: CSVETGSPSNTGELFF. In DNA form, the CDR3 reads TGCAGCGTAGAGACAGGGTCCCCCTCGAACACCGGGGAGCTGTTTTTT.

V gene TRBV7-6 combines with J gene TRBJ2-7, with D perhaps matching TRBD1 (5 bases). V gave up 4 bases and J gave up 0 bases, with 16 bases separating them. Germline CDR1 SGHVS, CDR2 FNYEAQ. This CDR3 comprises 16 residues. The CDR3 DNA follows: TGTGCCAGCAGCTCACGGACCCGAAGGGGCTCCTACGAGCAGTACTTC. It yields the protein CASSSRTRRGSYEQYF.

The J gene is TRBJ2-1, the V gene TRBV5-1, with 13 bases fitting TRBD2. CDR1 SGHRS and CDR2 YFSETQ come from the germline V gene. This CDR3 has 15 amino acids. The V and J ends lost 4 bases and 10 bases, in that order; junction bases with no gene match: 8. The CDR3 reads CASSDTGLAGVEQFF. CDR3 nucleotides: TGCGCCAGCAGCGACACCGGACTAGCGGGAGTCGAGCAGTTCTTC. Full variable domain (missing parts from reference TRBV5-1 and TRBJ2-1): KAGVTQTPRYLIKTRGQQVTLSCSPISGHRSVSWYQQTPGQGLQFLFEYFSETQRNKGNFPGRFSGRQFSNSRSEMNVSTLELGDSALYLCASSDTGLAGVEQFFGPGTRLTVL.

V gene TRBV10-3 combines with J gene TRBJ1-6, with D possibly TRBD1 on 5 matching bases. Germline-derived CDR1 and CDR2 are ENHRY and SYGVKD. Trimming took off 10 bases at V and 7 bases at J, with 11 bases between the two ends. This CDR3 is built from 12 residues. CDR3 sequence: CATAWGNSPLHF. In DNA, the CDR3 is TGTGCCACCGCCTGGGGGAATTCACCCCTCCACTTT.

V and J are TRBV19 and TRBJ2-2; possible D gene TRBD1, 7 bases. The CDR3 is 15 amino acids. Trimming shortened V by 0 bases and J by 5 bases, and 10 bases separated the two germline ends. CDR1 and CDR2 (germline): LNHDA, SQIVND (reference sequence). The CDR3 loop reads CASSIDQGGTGELFF. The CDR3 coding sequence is TGTGCCAGTAGTATAGATCAGGGGGGAACCGGGGAGCTGTTTTTT.

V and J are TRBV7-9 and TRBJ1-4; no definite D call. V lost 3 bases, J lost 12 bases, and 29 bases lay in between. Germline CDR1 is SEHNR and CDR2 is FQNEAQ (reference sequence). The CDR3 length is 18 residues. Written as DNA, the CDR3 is TGTGCCAGCAGCTTGACGCGGATCGAGGAAAGGACGATAAAAGAACTGTTTTTT. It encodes CASSLTRIEERTIKELFF.

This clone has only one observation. The CDR3 loop is CSASGAGDTQYF. CDR3 in DNA: TGCAGTGCAAGTGGGGCGGGAGATACGCAGTATTTT. J is TRBJ2-3 and V is TRBV20-1; D may match TRBD1 or TRBD2 (5 bases each). Germline V gene sequence: CDR1 DFQATT, CDR2 SNEGSKA (reference sequence). V shed 6 bases and J shed 5 bases, with 12 bases lying between them. This CDR3 is 12 amino acids long.

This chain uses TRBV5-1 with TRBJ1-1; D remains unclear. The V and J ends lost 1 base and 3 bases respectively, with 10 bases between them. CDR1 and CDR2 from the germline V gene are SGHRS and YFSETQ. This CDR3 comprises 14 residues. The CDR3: CASSLIRRDTEAFF. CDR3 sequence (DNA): TGCGCCAGCAGCTTGATAAGGAGGGACACTGAAGCTTTCTTT.

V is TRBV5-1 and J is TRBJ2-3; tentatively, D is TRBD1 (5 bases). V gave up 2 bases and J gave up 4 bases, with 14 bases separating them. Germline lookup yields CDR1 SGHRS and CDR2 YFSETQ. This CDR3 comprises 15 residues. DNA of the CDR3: TGCGCCAGCAGCTTTGCCGGGCAGGGCCCAGATACGCAGTATTTT. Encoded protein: CASSFAGQGPDTQYF.

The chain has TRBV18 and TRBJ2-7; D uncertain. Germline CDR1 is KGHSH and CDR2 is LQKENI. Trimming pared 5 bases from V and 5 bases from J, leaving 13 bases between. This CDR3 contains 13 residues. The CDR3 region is CASSILVLDEQYF. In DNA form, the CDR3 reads TGTGCCAGCTCAATCCTGGTCCTAGACGAGCAGTACTTC. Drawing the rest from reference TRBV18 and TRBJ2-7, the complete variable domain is NAGVMQNPRHLVRRRGQEARLRCSPMKGHSHVYWYRQLPEEGLKFMVYLQKENIIDESGMPKERFSAEFPKEGPSILRIQQVVRGDSAAYFCASSILVLDEQYFGPGTRLTVT.

The CDR3 DNA is TGTGCCAGCTCACCGCGGACTAGCGGGAGCTACGAGCAGTACTTC. Translation gives CASSPRTSGSYEQYF. The chain combines TRBV18 with TRBJ2-7; the match to TRBD2 covers 13 bases. J gave up 3 bases and V 3 bases, and 2 bases lay outside the gene matches. Germline V gene lookup returns CDR1 KGHSH and CDR2 LQKENI. The CDR3 has 15 residues.